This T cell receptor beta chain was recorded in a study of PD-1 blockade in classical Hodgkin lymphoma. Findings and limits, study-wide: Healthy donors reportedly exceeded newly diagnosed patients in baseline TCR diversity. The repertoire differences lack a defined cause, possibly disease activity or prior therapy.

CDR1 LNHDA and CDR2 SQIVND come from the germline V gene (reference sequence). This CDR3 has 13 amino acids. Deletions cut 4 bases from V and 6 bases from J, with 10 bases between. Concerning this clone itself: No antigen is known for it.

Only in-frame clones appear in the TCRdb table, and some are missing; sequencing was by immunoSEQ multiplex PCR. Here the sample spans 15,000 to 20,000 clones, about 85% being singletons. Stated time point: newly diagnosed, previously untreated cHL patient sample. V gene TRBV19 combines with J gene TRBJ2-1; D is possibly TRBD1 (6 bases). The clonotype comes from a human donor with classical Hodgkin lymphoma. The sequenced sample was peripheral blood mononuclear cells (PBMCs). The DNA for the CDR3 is TGTGCCAGTAGTACCGTCAGGGGCAATGAGCAGTTCTTC. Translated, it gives CASSTVRGNEQFF.